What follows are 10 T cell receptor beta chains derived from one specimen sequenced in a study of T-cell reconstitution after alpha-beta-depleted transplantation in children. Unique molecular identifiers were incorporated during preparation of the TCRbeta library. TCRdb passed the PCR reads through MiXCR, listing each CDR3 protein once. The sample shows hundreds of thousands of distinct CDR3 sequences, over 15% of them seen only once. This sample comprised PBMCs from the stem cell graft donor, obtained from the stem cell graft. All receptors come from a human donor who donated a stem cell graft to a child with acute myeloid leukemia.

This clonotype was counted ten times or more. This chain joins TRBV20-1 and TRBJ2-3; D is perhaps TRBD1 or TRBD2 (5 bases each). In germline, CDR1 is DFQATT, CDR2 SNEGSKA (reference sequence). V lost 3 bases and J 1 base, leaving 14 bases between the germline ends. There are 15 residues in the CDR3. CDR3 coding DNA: TGCAGTGCTAGCCCCGGGACCCGCGGCACAGATACGCAGTATTTT. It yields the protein CSASPGTRGTDTQYF.

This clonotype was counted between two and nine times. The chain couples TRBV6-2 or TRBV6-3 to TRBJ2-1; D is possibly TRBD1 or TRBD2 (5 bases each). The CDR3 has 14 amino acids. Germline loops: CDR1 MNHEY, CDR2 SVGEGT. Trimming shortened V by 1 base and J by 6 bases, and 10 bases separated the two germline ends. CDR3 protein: CASSYFRGPNEQFF. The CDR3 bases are TGTGCCAGCAGTTACTTCCGGGGCCCCAATGAGCAGTTCTTC.

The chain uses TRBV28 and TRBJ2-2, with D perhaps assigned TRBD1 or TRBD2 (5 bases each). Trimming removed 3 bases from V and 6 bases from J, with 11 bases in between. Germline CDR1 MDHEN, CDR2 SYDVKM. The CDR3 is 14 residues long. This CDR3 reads CASSFRQGPGELFF. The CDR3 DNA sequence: TGTGCCAGCAGTTTTCGCCAGGGACCCGGGGAGCTGTTTTTT.

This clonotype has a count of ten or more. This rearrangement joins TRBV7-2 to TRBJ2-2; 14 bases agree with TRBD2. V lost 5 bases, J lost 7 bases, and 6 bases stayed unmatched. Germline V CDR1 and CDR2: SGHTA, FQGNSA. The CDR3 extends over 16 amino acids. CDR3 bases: TGTGCCAGCAGCAACCGAGGACTAGCGGGGGGCGGGGAGCTGTTTTTT. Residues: CASSNRGLAGGGELFF.

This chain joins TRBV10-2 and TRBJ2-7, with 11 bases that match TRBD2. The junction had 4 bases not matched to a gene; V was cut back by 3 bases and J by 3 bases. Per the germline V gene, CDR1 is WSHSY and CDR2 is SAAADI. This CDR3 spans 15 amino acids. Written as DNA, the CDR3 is TGCGCCAGCAGTGATTACCTAGCGGGGGGCTACGAGCAGTACTTC. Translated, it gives CASSDYLAGGYEQYF.

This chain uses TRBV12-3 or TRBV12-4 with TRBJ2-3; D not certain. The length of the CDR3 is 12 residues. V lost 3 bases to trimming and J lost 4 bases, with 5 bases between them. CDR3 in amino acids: CASSFFPDTQYF. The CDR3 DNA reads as TGTGCCAGCAGTTTTTTCCCAGATACGCAGTATTTT.

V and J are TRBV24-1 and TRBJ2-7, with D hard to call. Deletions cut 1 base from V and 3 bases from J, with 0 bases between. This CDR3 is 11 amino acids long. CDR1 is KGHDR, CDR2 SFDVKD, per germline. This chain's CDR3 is CATSDFYEQYF. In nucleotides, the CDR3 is TGTGCCACCAGTGATTTCTACGAGCAGTACTTC.

The CDR3 is CSVVGGGQGGSEAFF. In nucleotides, the CDR3 is TGCAGCGTTGTGGGGGGGGGACAGGGTGGATCTGAAGCTTTCTTT. J is TRBJ1-1 and V is TRBV29-1; 9 nucleotides line up with TRBD1. V was pared by 4 bases and J by 6 bases, with 12 bases of the junction left unmatched. The CDR3 contains 15 residues. Germline CDR1 is SQVTM and CDR2 is ANQGSEA.

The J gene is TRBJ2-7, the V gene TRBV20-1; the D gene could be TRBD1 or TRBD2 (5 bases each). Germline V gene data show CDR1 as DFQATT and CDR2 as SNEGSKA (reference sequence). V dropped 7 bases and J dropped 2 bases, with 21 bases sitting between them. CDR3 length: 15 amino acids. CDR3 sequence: CSVRVGHGATYEQYF. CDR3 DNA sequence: TGCAGTGTAAGGGTAGGTCACGGGGCGACCTACGAGCAGTACTTC.

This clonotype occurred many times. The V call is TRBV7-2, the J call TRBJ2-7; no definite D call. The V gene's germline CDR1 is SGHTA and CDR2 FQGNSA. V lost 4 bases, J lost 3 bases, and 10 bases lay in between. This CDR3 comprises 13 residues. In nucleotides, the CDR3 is TGTGCCAGCAGCTCCCCGGACGGCTACGAGCAGTACGTC. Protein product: CASSSPDGYEQYV.